The source of this T cell receptor beta chain is a study of blood T cell repertoires in COVID-19. Participants' own reports of clinical history determined their cohort assignment. Clones were sequenced by immunoSEQ multiplex PCR, and TCRdb holds only the in-frame ones, with some missing. This sample has a few hundred thousand clones; 80% to 90% occur once, and the top ten carry about 1.1%. The germline V gene encodes CDR1 SNHLY and CDR2 FYNNEI. J was trimmed by 5 bases and V by 6 bases; bases with no gene match: 6. This CDR3 contains 13 residues. Sequenced input: PBMCs or T cells enriched from blood (not recorded which). The sequence derives from a man younger than 45 who had recovered from COVID-19. The rearrangement uses TRBV2 and TRBJ1-2; 7 bases fit TRBD1. CDR3 loop: CASSPGTVYGYTF. CDR3 bases: TGTGCCAGCAGCCCCGGGACAGTTTATGGCTACACCTTC.